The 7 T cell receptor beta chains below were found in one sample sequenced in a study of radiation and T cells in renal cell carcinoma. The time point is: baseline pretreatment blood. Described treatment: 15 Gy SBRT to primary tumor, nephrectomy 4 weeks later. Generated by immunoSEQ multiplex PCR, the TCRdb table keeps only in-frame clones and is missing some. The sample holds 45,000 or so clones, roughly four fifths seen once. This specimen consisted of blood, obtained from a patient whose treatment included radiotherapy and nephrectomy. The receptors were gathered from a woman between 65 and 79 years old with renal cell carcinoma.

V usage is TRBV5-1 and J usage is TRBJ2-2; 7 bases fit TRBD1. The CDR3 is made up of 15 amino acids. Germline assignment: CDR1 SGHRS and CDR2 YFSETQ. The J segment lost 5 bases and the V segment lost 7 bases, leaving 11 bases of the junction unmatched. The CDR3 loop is CASVLGPGGTGELFF. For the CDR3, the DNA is TGCGCCAGCGTCCTGGGGCCAGGGGGAACCGGGGAGCTGTTTTTT.

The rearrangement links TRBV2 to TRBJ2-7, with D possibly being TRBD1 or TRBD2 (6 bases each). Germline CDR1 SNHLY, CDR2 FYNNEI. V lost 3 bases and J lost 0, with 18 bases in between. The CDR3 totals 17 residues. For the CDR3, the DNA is TGTGCCAGCAGTGACCCCAAGGGGGGTCTAAGCTCCTACGAGCAGTACTTC. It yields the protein CASSDPKGGLSSYEQYF. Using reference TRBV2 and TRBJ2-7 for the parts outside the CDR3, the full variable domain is EPEVTQTPSHQVTQMGQEVILRCVPISNHLYFYWYRQILGQKVEFLVSFYNNEISEKSEIFDDQFSVERPDGSNFTLKIRSTKLEDSAMYFCASSDPKGGLSSYEQYFGPGTRLTVT.

The CDR3 reads CAWSVGGSIDEQYF. CDR3 coding DNA: TGTGCCTGGAGTGTGGGCGGGAGTATCGACGAGCAGTACTTC. This chain uses TRBV30 with TRBJ2-7; TRBD2 agrees at 7 bases. The CDR3 contains 14 residues. Per germline, CDR1 GTSNPN and CDR2 SVGIG (reference sequence). V gave up 0 bases and J gave up 5 bases; unmatched junction bases: 7.

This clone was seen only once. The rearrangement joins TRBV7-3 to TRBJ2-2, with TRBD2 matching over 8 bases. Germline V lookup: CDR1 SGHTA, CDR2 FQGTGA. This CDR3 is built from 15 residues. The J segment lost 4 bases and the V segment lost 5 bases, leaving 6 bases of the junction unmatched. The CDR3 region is CASSVREEFTGELFF. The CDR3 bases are TGTGCCAGCAGCGTGCGGGAGGAGTTCACCGGGGAGCTGTTTTTT.

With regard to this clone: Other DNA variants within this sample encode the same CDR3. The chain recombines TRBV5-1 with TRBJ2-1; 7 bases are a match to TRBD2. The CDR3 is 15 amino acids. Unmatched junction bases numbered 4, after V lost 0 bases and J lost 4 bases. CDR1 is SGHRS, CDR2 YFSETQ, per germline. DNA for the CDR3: TGCGCCAGCAGCTTGGAATTAGCGGGTTACAATGAGCAGTTCTTC. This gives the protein CASSLELAGYNEQFF. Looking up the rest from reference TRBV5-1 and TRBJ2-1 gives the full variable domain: KAGVTQTPRYLIKTRGQQVTLSCSPISGHRSVSWYQQTPGQGLQFLFEYFSETQRNKGNFPGRFSGRQFSNSRSEMNVSTLELGDSALYLCASSLELAGYNEQFFGPGTRLTVL.

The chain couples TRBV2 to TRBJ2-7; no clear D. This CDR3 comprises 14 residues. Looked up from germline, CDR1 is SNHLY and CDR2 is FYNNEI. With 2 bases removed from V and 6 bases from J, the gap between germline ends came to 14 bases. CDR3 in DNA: TGTGCCAGCAGTGAATCCGGGTTGGGTGGCGAGCAGTACTTC. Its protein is CASSESGLGGEQYF.

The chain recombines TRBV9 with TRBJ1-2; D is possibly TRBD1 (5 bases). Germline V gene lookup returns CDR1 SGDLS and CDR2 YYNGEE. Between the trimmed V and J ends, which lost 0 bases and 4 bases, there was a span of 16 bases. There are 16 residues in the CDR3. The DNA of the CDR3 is TGTGCCAGCAGCGTAGACGCTGGGGGGGTCCCCTATGGCTACACCTTC. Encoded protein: CASSVDAGGVPYGYTF.